What follows describes a single TCR beta chain. Its antigen is not known. Treatment locations for all participants with HIV were in the United States. The cryopreserved samples used held about 0.95-10 million PBMC prior to extraction of DNA. Version v3.0 of the immunoSEQ assay ran at survey level. Sequencing targeted roughly 35,000-50,000 T-cell genomes per sample. Assay: immunoSEQ multiplex PCR; the TCRdb copy retains only in-frame clones and omits some. The repertoire has 15,000 to 20,000 clones, just over 85% of them found once; the top ten carry roughly 14%. The CDR3 contains 14 residues. The ends were cut back, 0 bases at V and 4 bases at J, with 6 bases in the middle. CDR1 and CDR2 from the germline V gene are SGHTA and FQGNSA. The data stem from a study of long-term antiretroviral therapy in people with HIV. Study-level findings and limits: Clones showing expansion before ART dominated the repertoire at all time points.

Sequenced material: unsorted PBMCs, taken around 2.3 years before starting antiretroviral therapy. The clonotype comes from a woman in her 30s with HIV. The chain combines TRBV7-2 with TRBJ2-2, with a tentative D call TRBD1 (5 bases). The DNA of the CDR3 is TGTGCCAGCAGCTTAGCGACAGCCACCGGGGAGCTGTTTTTT. This sequence encodes CASSLATATGELFF.